This entry lists 22 T cell receptor beta chains sequenced from one sample in a study of blood T cells in healthy people across ages. With a J-beta primer mix and a sample-barcoded 5' primer, a second PCR ran about 6 to 11 cycles. Each CDR3 protein is one row after TCRdb ran MiXCR on the 5' RACE reads. This table holds 700,000 to 950,000 distinct CDR3 sequences, roughly 60% found once. Sequenced sample: blood. Source of these receptors: a man aged 30 to 39 in good health.

This chain uses TRBV30 with TRBJ2-1, with 14 bases that match TRBD2. This CDR3 comprises 16 residues. With V trimmed by 2 bases and J by 7 bases, 7 bases remained unmatched. CDR1 GTSNPN and CDR2 SVGIG come from the germline V gene (reference sequence). The CDR3: CAWSRLAGGAGNEQFF. The DNA of the CDR3 is TGTGCCTGGAGTCGACTAGCGGGGGGGGCCGGTAATGAGCAGTTCTTC.

This clonotype was detected a few times. J is TRBJ1-2 and V is TRBV6-6; D gene uncertain. This CDR3 has 13 residues. The V end was cut by 11 bases, the J end by 8 bases, with 21 bases between. Germline CDR1 is MNHNY and CDR2 is SVGAGI (reference sequence). Here the CDR3 DNA reads TGTGCCTCTATCCCCCCGGGCCGCAAGGGCTACACCTTC. This codes for CASIPPGRKGYTF.

Of note for this clonotype: A much larger clone lies one base from this, so it may be a read error. This chain joins TRBV7-3 and TRBJ2-1; maybe TRBD1 (5 bases). The V gene's germline CDR1 is SGHTA and CDR2 FQGTGA. This CDR3 comprises 15 residues. CDR3 loop: CASSPGSVSYTEQFF. CDR3 nucleotide sequence: TGTGCCAGCAGCCCAGGGTCGGTGTCCTACACTGAGCAGTTCTTC.

This clonotype has a single count. This chain uses TRBV20-1 with TRBJ2-1; 7 positions match TRBD2. The CDR3 spans 14 residues. Per germline, CDR1 DFQATT and CDR2 SNEGSKA (reference sequence). Trimming at V came to 6 bases and at J to 4 bases, leaving 9 bases not matched to a gene. The CDR3 here is CSAKSGIPYNEQFF. The CDR3 DNA reads TGCAGTGCCAAAAGCGGGATACCTTACAATGAGCAGTTCTTC.

This clonotype turned up a few times. This chain connects TRBV5-1 to TRBJ2-5; the match to TRBD1 covers 9 bases. The better agreement between TRBJ2-7 and the DNA end casts doubt on the J call. Germline CDR1 reads SGHRS; CDR2 reads YFSETQ. CDR3 size: 16 residues. CDR3 in DNA: TGCGCCAGCAGCTTGGCCTCCGGGACAGGGAGCTACGAGCAGTACTTC. Protein sequence: CASSLASGTGSYEQYF.

This clonotype was picked up a small number of times. V is TRBV3-1 and J is TRBJ2-5; 8 bases map to TRBD1. The CDR3 extends over 15 amino acids. Germline-derived CDR1 and CDR2 are LGHDT and YNNKEL (reference sequence). Unmatched junction bases numbered 14, after V lost 3 bases and J lost 11 bases. CDR3 in DNA: TGTGCCAGCAGCCACACCGGGACAGGTATACGGGAGCAGTACTTC. Encoded protein: CASSHTGTGIREQYF.

The rearrangement joins TRBV25-1 to TRBJ2-2, with TRBD2 matching 7 bases. This CDR3 has 16 residues. The germline CDR1 and CDR2 sequences are MGHDK and SYGVNS. Germline trimming cut 1 base from V and 4 bases from J; bases unmatched to any gene: 6. As DNA, the CDR3 is TGTGCCAGCAGTGAATTCGCGGGGGTCCCCACCGGGGAGCTGTTTTTT. Translation gives CASSEFAGVPTGELFF.

The chain carries TRBV20-1 and TRBJ1-2; D remains unclear. The V gene's germline CDR1 is DFQATT and CDR2 SNEGSKA (reference sequence). The CDR3 sequence is 9 residues long. The V end lost 8 bases, the J end lost 6 bases, and 7 bases lay between the germline ends. The CDR3 DNA reads as TGCAGTCTTGGGGATGGCTACACCTTC. Encoded protein: CSLGDGYTF.

This clonotype has just one count. The V call is TRBV10-3, the J call TRBJ2-1, with TRBD2 matching over 8 bases. The CDR3 is made up of 14 amino acids. V trimming: 3 bases; J trimming: 4 bases; junction bases outside the gene matches: 2. The V gene's germline CDR1 is ENHRY and CDR2 SYGVKD. CDR3 sequence reads: CAISELAEYNEQFF. The CDR3 DNA reads as TGTGCCATCAGTGAACTAGCGGAGTACAATGAGCAGTTCTTC.

The chain joins TRBV12-3 or TRBV12-4 to TRBJ1-4, with 8 positions matching TRBD1. The CDR3 spans 13 residues. V trimming: 7 bases; J trimming: 5 bases; junction bases outside the gene matches: 3. DNA of the CDR3: TGTGCCAGCACTTGGACAGGGAATGAAAAACTGTTTTTT. Translation: CASTWTGNEKLFF.

This clonotype appeared a few times. The rearrangement joins TRBV7-8 to TRBJ2-6; D uncertain. The germline CDR1 and CDR2 sequences are SGHVS and FQNEAQ. V shed 0 bases and J shed 0 bases, with 12 bases lying between them. The CDR3 extends over 18 amino acids. CDR3 loop: CASSLANRYLSGANVLTF. CDR3 nucleotide sequence: TGTGCCAGCAGCTTAGCAAACCGCTACCTCTCTGGGGCCAACGTCCTGACTTTC.

Only a few counts were recorded for this clonotype. The V gene is TRBV4-2, the J gene TRBJ2-1, with 9 bases matching TRBD2. With V trimmed by 0 bases and J by 1 base, 13 bases remained unmatched. In germline, CDR1 is LGHNA, CDR2 YNFKEQ. The length of the CDR3 is 20 residues. CDR3: CASSQDEGREGHASYNEQFF. The CDR3, as DNA: TGTGCCAGCAGCCAAGACGAGGGGCGGGAGGGCCACGCGTCCTACAATGAGCAGTTCTTC.

The chain recombines TRBV4-1 with TRBJ2-1, with D tentatively TRBD1 (6 bases). This CDR3 region has 14 residues. Germline V CDR1 and CDR2: MGHRA, YSYEKL. Trimming pared 0 bases from V and 15 bases from J, leaving 18 bases between. The DNA of the CDR3 is TGCGCCAGCAGCCAAGACAAAGGCCAGGTCAGGGGGTTCTTC. This gives the protein CASSQDKGQVRGFF.

This chain joins TRBV6-1 and TRBJ2-7; 11 bases fit TRBD1. Trimming took 8 bases from V and 2 from J; bases not matched to a gene: 2. The CDR3 length is 13 residues. CDR1 MNHNS and CDR2 SASEGT come from the germline V gene. The DNA of the CDR3 is TGTGCCAGCGGGGACAGGGGGACCTACGAGCAGTACTTC. It is translated as CASGDRGTYEQYF.

This chain links TRBV7-2 with TRBJ2-1, with 11 bases aligning to TRBD2. Germline V gene sequence: CDR1 SGHTA, CDR2 FQGNSA. There are 15 residues in the CDR3. After removal of 6 bases from V and 7 bases from J, the junction contained 8 bases not matched to a gene. The chain's CDR3 is CASRTGTSGRNEQFF. CDR3 coding DNA: TGTGCCAGCAGAACCGGGACTAGCGGTCGAAATGAGCAGTTCTTC.

The CDR3: CASSQDPIPSDTQYF. The CDR3 region has the DNA TGCGCCAGCAGCCAAGATCCCATCCCTTCAGATACGCAGTATTTT. The rearrangement joins TRBV4-3 to TRBJ2-3; D unclear. V lost 0 bases to trimming and J lost 4 bases, with 11 bases between them. Germline loops: CDR1 LGHNA, CDR2 YSLEER. The CDR3 contains 15 residues.

This clonotype was counted a few times. The gene calls are TRBV6-5 and TRBJ1-2, with D perhaps matching TRBD1 (5 bases). This CDR3 is built from 15 residues. Germline-derived CDR1 and CDR2 are MNHEY and SVGAGI. Trimming stripped 2 bases from V and 4 bases from J, with 14 bases between. The CDR3 protein is CASSYGHTYPYGYTF. As DNA, the CDR3 is TGTGCCAGCAGTTACGGACACACTTACCCCTATGGCTACACCTTC.

This clonotype was counted a few times. The gene calls are TRBV7-3 and TRBJ2-7; D not certain. V was clipped by 1 base and J by 0 bases, with 4 bases between them. The germline V gene has CDR1 SGHTA and CDR2 FQGTGA. The CDR3 runs 13 residues. The CDR3 sequence: CASSLSYSYEQYF. The CDR3 nucleotides are TGTGCCAGCAGCTTAAGCTACTCCTACGAGCAGTACTTC.

The J gene is TRBJ2-1, the V gene TRBV27; D unresolved. The DNA matches TRBJ2-7 better at its end, which makes the J call doubtful. This CDR3 has 13 residues. In germline, CDR1 is MNHEY, CDR2 SMNVEV (reference sequence). CDR3 in amino acids: CASSLLGTYEQYF. The DNA of the CDR3 is TGTGCCAGCAGTTTACTGGGCACCTACGAGCAGTACTTC.

This clonotype was recorded many times. The rearrangement uses TRBV29-1 and TRBJ1-2, with no clear D. This CDR3 contains 13 residues. The V gene lost 5 bases and the J gene lost 5 bases, with 15 bases spanning the gap. CDR1 is SQVTM, CDR2 ANQGSEA, per germline. The CDR3, as DNA: TGCAGCGTTCTCGAGGAGACAACATATGGCTACACCTTC. Its translation is CSVLEETTYGYTF. Supplemented by reference TRBV29-1 and TRBJ1-2, the full variable domain reads SAVISQKPSRDICQRGTSLTIQCQVDSQVTMMFWYRQQPGQSLTLIATANQGSEATYESGFVIDKFPISRPNLTFSTLTVSNMSPEDSSIYLCSVLEETTYGYTFGSGTRLTVV.

This chain connects TRBV10-3 to TRBJ2-1; 9 bases line up with TRBD2. This CDR3 has 15 amino acids. Germline V lookup: CDR1 ENHRY, CDR2 SYGVKD. J gave up 0 bases and V 7 bases, and 4 bases lay outside the gene matches. The CDR3 sequence: CAIKPSGISYNEQFF. The CDR3 DNA reads TGTGCCATCAAACCTAGCGGGATCTCCTACAATGAGCAGTTCTTC.

This clonotype showed up just once. V gene TRBV28 combines with J gene TRBJ2-5; TRBD2 matches 8 bases. The germline V gene has CDR1 MDHEN and CDR2 SYDVKM. Unmatched junction bases numbered 8, after V lost 2 bases and J lost 3 bases. This CDR3 is built from 16 residues. As DNA, the CDR3 is TGTGCCAGCAGTTTAACCCCCGGGACTAGAAAAGAGACCCAGTACTTC. Its translation is CASSLTPGTRKETQYF.